Sequencing of this T cell receptor beta chain was carried out in a study of shared T cell receptors in the human thymus. Per the germline V gene, CDR1 is SNHLY and CDR2 is FYNNEI. V dropped 6 bases and J dropped 4; count of bases not matched to a gene: 4. The CDR3 consists of 14 residues. Assay: immunoSEQ multiplex PCR; the TCRdb copy retains only in-frame clones and omits some. The sample contains around 730,000 clones, around 85% of which appear only once. Separately, the same data were catalogued under a study of human thymus T cells. As reported in that work: Corrective heart surgery yielded resections, and these provided the thymus tissue. An apparent bias in V and J gene usage was seen in thymic and blood repertoires.

The clonotype was recovered from a girl less than two years old with a congenital heart defect. The V gene is TRBV2, the J gene TRBJ1-3, with TRBD1 matching 9 bases. Material for sequencing was thymocytes. CDR3 sequence reads: CASREQGAGNTIYF. In nucleotides, the CDR3 is TGTGCCAGCAGGGAACAGGGGGCCGGAAACACCATATATTTT.